The present T cell receptor (beta chain) was sequenced within a study of graft-versus-host responses after intestinal transplantation. Study information: Anti-thymocyte globulin was used for induction in all recipients, who then took tacrolimus and steroids for roughly three years.

A remark on this clone: What it recognizes is unknown.

Study-level findings and limits: Circulating GvH clones peaking coincided with falling HvG clones soon after transplant.

This CDR3 is built from 18 residues. The V end lost 2 bases, the J end lost 1 base, and 20 bases lay between the germline ends. Germline V gene sequence: CDR1 SGHDT, CDR2 YYEEEE. Using immunoSEQ multiplex PCR, the repertoire was profiled, and TCRdb retains in-frame clones only, with some absent. The sample consists of some 83,000 clones, 91% of them appearing once. This clonotype originated in a human donor who received an intestinal transplant. The source was unstimulated CD4+ T cells sorted from spleen or lymph node cells, collected before intestinal transplant. The rearrangement uses TRBV5-6 and TRBJ2-3, with a tentative D call TRBD2 (6 bases). DNA of the CDR3: TGTGCCAGCAGCTTTTTGGGTCCGATGGGCGGGGGCACAGATACGCAGTATTTT. The encoded protein is CASSFLGPMGGGTDTQYF.